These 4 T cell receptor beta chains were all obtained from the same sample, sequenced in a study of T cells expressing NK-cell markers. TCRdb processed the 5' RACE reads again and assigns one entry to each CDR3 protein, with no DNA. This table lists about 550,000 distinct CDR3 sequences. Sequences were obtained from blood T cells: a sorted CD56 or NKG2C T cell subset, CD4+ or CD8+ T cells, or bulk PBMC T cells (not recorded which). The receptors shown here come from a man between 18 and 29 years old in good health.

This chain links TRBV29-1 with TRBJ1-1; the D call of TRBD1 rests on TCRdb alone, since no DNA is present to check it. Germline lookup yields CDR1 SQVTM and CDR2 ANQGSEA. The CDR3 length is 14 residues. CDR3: CSVQLGRWDTEAFF.

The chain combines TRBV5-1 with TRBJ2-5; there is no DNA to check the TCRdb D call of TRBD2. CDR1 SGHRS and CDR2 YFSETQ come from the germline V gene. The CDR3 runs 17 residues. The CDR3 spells CASSRGETGTSEETQYF.

The CDR3 is CASSLIGGHEQFF. V usage is TRBV7-3 and J usage is TRBJ2-1; there is no DNA to check the TCRdb D call of TRBD1. The length of the CDR3 is 13 residues. Germline assignment: CDR1 SGHTA and CDR2 FQGTGA.

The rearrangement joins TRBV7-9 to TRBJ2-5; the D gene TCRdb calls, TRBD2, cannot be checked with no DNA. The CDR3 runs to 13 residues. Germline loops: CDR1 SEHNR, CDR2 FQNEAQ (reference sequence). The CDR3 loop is CASSMTSLETQYF.